This TCR beta chain was found in a study of T cells after yellow fever vaccination. This clonotype was seen more than once but under ten times. Its antigen is still unknown. The ends were cut back, 5 bases at V and 2 bases at J, with 15 bases in the middle. The length of the CDR3 is 15 residues. The V gene's germline CDR1 is SGHTA and CDR2 FQGNSA. TCRdb processed the 5' RACE reads anew with MiXCR; each CDR3 protein has one entry. The sample shows about 260,000 distinct CDR3 sequences, 13% of them seen only once. Findings and limits, study-wide: A large majority of primary-vaccination clones showed up again after the booster (approximately 95% CD4, around 88% CD8). Secondary responses were weaker yet peaked faster, day 5 versus 15.

This sample comprised CD4+ T cells sorted from PBMCs, obtained 45 days after the yellow fever booster vaccination. The chain links TRBV7-2 to TRBJ1-1; D is possibly TRBD1 (6 bases). The source of this sequence is a man between 25 and 39 years old who received the YFV17D yellow fever vaccine. Here the CDR3 DNA reads TGTGCCAGCAGCCATTTAGGACAGATTAACACTGAAGCTTTCTTT. Translated, it gives CASSHLGQINTEAFF.